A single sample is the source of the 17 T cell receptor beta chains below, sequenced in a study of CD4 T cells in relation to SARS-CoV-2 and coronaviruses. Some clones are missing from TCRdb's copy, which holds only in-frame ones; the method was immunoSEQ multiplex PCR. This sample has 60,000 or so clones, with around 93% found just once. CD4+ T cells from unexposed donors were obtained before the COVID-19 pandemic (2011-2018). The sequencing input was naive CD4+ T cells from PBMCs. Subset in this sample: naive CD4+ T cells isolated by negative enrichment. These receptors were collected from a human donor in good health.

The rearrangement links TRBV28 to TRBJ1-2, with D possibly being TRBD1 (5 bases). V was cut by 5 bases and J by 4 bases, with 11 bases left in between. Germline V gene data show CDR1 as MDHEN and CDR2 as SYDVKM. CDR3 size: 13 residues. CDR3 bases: TGTGCCAGCAGTGACAGTTCCGTCTATGGCTACACCTTC. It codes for CASSDSSVYGYTF.

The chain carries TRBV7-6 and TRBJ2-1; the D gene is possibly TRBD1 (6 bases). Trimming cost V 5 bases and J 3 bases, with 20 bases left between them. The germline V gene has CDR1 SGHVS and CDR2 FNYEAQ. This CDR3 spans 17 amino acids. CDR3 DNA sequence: TGTGCCAGCAGCCCAAGAATTACAGGGAAAGTCTACAATGAGCAGTTCTTC. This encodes CASSPRITGKVYNEQFF.

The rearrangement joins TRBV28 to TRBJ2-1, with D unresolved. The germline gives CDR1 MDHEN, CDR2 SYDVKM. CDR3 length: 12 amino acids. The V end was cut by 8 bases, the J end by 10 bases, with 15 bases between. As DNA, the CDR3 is TGTGCCAGCGCAAAGAGTTTCGGGGAGCAGTTCTTC. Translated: CASAKSFGEQFF.

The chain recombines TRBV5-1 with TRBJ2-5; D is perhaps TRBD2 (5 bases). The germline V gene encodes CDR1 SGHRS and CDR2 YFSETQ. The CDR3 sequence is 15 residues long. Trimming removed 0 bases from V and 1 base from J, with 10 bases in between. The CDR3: CASSLGLAGQETQYF. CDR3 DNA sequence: TGCGCCAGCAGCTTGGGTCTGGCGGGCCAAGAGACCCAGTACTTC.

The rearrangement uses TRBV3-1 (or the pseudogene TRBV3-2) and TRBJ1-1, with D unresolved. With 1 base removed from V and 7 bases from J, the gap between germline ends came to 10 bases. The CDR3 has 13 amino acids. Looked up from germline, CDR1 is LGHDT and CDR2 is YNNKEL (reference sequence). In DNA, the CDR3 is TGTGCCAGCAGCCAAGTCTTGCGGGATGAAGCTTTCTTT. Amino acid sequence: CASSQVLRDEAFF.

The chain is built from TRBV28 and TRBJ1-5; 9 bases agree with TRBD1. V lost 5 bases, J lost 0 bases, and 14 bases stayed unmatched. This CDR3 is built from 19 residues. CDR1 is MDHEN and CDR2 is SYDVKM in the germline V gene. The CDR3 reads CASSRPGTGLAVSNQPQHF. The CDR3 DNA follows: TGTGCCAGCAGTCGCCCCGGGACAGGGCTGGCAGTTAGCAATCAGCCCCAGCATTTT.

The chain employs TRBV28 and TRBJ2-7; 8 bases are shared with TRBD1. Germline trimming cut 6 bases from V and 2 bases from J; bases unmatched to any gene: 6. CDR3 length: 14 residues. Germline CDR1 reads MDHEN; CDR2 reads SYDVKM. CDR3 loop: CASRPGQVTYEQYF. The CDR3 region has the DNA TGTGCCAGCAGACCGGGACAGGTTACCTACGAGCAGTACTTC.

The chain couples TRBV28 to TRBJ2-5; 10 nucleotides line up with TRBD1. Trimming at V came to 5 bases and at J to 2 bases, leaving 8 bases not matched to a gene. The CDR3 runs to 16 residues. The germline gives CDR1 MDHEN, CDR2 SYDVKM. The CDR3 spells CASSRGQGLGQETQYF. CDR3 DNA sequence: TGTGCCAGCAGTCGGGGACAGGGGCTTGGACAAGAGACCCAGTACTTC. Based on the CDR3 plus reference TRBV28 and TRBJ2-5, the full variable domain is DVKVTQSSRYLVKRTGEKVFLECVQDMDHENMFWYRQDPGLGLRLIYFSYDVKMKEKGDIPEGYSVSREKKERFSLILESASTNQTSMYLCASSRGQGLGQETQYFGPGTRLLVL.

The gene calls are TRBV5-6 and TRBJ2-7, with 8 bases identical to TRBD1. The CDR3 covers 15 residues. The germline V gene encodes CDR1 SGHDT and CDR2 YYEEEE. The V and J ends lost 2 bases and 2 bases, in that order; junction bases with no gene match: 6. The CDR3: CASSLQGVRTYEQYF. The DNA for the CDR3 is TGTGCCAGCAGCTTACAGGGGGTTCGCACCTACGAGCAGTACTTC.

CDR3 nucleotides: TGTGCCAGCAGCCGACCAGCTTCTGGAAACACCATATATTTT. Amino acids: CASSRPASGNTIYF. V usage is TRBV28 and J usage is TRBJ1-3, with D unclear. Trimming shortened V by 6 bases and J by 1 base, and 10 bases separated the two germline ends. Germline CDR1 is MDHEN and CDR2 is SYDVKM. The CDR3 loop spans 14 amino acids. The full variable domain, with the rest looked up from reference TRBV28 and TRBJ1-3, is DVKVTQSSRYLVKRTGEKVFLECVQDMDHENMFWYRQDPGLGLRLIYFSYDVKMKEKGDIPEGYSVSREKKERFSLILESASTNQTSMYLCASSRPASGNTIYFGEGSWLTVV.

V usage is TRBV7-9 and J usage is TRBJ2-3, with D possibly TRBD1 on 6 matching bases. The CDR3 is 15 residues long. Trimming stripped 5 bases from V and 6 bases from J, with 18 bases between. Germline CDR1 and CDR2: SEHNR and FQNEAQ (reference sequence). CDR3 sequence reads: CASSGRAGAMDTQYF. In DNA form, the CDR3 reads TGTGCCAGCAGCGGCCGGGCAGGGGCCATGGATACGCAGTATTTT.

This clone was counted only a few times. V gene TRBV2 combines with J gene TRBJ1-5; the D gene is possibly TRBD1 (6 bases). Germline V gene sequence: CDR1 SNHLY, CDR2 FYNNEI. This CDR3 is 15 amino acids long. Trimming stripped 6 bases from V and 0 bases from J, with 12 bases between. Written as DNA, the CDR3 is TGTGCCAGCAGGAAGACAGGAAATAGCAATCAGCCCCAGCATTTT. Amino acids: CASRKTGNSNQPQHF.

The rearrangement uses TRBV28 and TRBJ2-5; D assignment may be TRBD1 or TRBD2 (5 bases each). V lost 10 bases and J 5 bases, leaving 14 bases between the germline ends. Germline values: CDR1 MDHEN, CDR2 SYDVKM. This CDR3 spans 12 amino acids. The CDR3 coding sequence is TGTGCCACCGGGACGGTTCTTGAGACCCAGTACTTC. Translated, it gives CATGTVLETQYF.

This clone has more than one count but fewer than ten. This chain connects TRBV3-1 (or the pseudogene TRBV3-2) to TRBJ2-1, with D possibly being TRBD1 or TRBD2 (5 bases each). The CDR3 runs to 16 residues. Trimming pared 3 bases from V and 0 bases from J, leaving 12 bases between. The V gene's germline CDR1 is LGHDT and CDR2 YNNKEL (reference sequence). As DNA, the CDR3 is TGTGCCAGCAGCCATCACCGGGGACCCTCCTACAATGAGCAGTTCTTC. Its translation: CASSHHRGPSYNEQFF.

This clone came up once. The DNA of the CDR3 is TGTGCCAGCAGCTTGCCGGGACTTAGCACAGATACGCAGTATTTT. This sequence encodes CASSLPGLSTDTQYF. The chain uses TRBV5-4 and TRBJ2-3; D is perhaps TRBD2 (6 bases). Trimming left V 1 base short and J 0 bases short, with 9 bases between. This CDR3 is built from 15 residues. Germline V gene data show CDR1 as SGHNT and CDR2 as YYREEE (reference sequence).

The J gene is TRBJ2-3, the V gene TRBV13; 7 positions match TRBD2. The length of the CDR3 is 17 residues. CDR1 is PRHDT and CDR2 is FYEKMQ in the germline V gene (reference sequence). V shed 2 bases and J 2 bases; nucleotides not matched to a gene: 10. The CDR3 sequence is CASSLSRLARATDTQYF. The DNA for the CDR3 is TGTGCCAGCAGCTTATCCCGACTAGCACGAGCCACAGATACGCAGTATTTT.

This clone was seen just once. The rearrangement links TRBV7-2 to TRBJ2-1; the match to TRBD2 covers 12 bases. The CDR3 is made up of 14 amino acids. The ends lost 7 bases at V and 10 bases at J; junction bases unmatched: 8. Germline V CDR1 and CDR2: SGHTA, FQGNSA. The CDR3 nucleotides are TGTGCCAGCAACCTAGCGGGAGGGGAGCGGGAGCAGTTCTTC. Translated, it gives CASNLAGGEREQFF.